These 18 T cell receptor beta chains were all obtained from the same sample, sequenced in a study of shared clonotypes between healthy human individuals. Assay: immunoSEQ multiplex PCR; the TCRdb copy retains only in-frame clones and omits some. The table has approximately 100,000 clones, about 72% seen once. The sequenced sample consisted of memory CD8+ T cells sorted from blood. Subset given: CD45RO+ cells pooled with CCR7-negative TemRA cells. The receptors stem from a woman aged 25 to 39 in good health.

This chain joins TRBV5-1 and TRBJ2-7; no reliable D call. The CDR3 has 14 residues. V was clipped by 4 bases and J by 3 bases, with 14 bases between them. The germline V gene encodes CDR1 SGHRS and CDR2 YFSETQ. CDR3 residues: CASSIPTDGYEQYF. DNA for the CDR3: TGCGCCAGCAGCATTCCAACCGACGGCTACGAGCAGTACTTC.

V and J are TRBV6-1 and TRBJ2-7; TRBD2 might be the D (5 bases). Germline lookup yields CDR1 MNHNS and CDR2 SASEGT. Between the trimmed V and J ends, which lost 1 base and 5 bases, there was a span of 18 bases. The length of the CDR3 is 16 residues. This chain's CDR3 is CASSEVAGRRFDEQYF. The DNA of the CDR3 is TGTGCCAGCAGTGAAGTGGCGGGCAGACGGTTTGACGAGCAGTACTTC.

This chain's CDR3 is CASSSGLAGASGQETQYF. The CDR3 DNA reads TGTGCCAGCAGTTCGGGACTAGCGGGAGCTTCGGGGCAAGAGACCCAGTACTTC. The chain recombines TRBV28 with TRBJ2-5, with 14 bases matching TRBD2. The CDR3 runs 18 residues. Losses at the gene ends were 4 bases for V and 2 bases for J; bases not matched to a gene: 9. Germline V lookup: CDR1 MDHEN, CDR2 SYDVKM. Drawing the rest from reference TRBV28 and TRBJ2-5, the complete variable domain is DVKVTQSSRYLVKRTGEKVFLECVQDMDHENMFWYRQDPGLGLRLIYFSYDVKMKEKGDIPEGYSVSREKKERFSLILESASTNQTSMYLCASSSGLAGASGQETQYFGPGTRLLVL.

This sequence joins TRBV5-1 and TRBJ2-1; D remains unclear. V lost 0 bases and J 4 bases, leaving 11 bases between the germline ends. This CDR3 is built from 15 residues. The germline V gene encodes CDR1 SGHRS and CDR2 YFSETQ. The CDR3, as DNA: TGCGCCAGCAGCTTGGCGGCGGCCCTATACAATGAGCAGTTCTTC. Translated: CASSLAAALYNEQFF.

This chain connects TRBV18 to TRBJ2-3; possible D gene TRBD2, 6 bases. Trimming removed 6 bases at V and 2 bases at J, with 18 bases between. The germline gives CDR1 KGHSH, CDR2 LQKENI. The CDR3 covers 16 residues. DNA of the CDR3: TGTGCCAGCTCCCCTAAGTGGGGAGGCAACACAGATACGCAGTATTTT. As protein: CASSPKWGGNTDTQYF.

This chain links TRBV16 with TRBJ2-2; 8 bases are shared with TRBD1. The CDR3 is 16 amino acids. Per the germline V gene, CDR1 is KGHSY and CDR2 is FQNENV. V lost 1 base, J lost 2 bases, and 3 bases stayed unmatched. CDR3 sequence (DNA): TGTGCCAGCAGCCAATGGGACAGGATTAACACCGGGGAGCTGTTTTTT. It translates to CASSQWDRINTGELFF.

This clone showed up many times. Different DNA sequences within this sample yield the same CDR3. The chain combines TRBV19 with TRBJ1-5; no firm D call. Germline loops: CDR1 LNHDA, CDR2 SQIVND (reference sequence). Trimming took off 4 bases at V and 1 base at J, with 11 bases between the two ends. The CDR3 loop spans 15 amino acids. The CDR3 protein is CASSTWGGSNQPQHF. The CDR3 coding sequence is TGTGCCAGTAGTACATGGGGAGGAAGCAATCAGCCCCAGCATTTT.

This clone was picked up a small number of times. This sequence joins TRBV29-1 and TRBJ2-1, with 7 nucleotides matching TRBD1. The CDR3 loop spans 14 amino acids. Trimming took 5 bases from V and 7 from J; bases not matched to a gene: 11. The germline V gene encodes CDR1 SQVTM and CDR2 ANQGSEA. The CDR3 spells CSVTGDRISNEQFF. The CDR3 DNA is TGCAGCGTTACAGGGGATCGTATTAGTAATGAGCAGTTCTTC.

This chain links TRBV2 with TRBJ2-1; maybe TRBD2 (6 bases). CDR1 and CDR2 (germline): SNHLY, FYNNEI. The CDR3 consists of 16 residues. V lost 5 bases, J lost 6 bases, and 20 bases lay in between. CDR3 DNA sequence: TGTGCCAGCAGTAGGGACCGGGACTCGGTCTCCAATGAGCAGTTCTTC. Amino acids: CASSRDRDSVSNEQFF.

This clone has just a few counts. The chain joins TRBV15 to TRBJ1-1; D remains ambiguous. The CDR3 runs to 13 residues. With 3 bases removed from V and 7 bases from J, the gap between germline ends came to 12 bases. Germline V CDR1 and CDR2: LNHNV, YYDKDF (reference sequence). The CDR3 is CATSSRGRNEAFF. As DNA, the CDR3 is TGTGCCACCAGCAGCCGCGGTCGTAATGAAGCTTTCTTT.

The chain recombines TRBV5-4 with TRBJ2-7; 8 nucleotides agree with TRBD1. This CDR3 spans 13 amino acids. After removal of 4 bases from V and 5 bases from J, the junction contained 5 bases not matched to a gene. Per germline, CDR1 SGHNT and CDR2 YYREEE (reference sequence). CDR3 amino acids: CASSSWTGNEQYF. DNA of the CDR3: TGTGCCAGCAGCAGCTGGACAGGGAACGAGCAGTACTTC.

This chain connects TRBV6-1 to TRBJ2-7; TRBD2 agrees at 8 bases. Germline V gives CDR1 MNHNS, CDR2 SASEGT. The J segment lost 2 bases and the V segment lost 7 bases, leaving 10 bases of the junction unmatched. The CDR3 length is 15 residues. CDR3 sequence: CASKALSGTAYEQYF. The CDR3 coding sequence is TGTGCCAGCAAAGCACTTAGCGGGACGGCCTACGAGCAGTACTTC.

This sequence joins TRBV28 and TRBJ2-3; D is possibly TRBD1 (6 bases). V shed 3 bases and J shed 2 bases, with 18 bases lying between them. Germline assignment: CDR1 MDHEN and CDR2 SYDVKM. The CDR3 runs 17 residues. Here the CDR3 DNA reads TGTGCCAGCAGTTTCGCGTCTTTGGGGGCGATCACAGATACGCAGTATTTT. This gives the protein CASSFASLGAITDTQYF.

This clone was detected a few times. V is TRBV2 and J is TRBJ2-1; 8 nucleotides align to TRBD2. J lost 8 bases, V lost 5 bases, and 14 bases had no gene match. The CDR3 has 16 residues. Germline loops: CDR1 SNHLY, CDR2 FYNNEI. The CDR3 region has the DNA TGTGCCAGCAGTTCCTTATCCGGGACTAGGTCTCATGAGCAGTTCTTC. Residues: CASSSLSGTRSHEQFF. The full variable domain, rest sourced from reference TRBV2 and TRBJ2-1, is EPEVTQTPSHQVTQMGQEVILRCVPISNHLYFYWYRQILGQKVEFLVSFYNNEISEKSEIFDDQFSVERPDGSNFTLKIRSTKLEDSAMYFCASSSLSGTRSHEQFFGPGTRLTVL.

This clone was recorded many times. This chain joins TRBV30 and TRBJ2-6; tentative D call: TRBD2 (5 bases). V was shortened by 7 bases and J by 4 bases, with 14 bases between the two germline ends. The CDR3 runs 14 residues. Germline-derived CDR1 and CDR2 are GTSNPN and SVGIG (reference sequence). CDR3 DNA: TGTGCCTACCAGGAGTCGGGAGGGGCCAACGTCCTGACTTTC. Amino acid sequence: CAYQESGGANVLTF.

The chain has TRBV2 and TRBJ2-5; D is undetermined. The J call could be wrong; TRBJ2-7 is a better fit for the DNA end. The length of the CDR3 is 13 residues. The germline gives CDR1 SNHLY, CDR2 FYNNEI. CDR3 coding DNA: TGTGCCAGCAGCATAACCCTAGGCTACGAGCAGTACTTC. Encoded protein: CASSITLGYEQYF.

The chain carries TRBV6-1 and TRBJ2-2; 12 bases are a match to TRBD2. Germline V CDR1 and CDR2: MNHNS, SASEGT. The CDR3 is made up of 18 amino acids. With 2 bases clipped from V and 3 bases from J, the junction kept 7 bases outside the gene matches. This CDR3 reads CASSEKLAGGGYTGELFF. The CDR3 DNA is TGTGCCAGCAGTGAAAAACTAGCGGGAGGTGGCTACACCGGGGAGCTGTTTTTT.

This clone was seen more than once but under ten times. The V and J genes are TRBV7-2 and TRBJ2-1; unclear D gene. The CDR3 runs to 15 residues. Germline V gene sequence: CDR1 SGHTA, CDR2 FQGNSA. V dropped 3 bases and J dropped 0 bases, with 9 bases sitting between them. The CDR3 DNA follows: TGTGCCAGCAGCTTTATCAAGAGCTCCTACAATGAGCAGTTCTTC. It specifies CASSFIKSSYNEQFF.